Listed here are 28 T cell receptor beta chains from one sample, sequenced in a study of beta chain features in type 1 diabetes. Of the isolated RNA, all was reverse transcribed, and so the sequenced material was expressed TCRB transcripts. Sequencing used immunoSEQ multiplex PCR; TCRdb keeps in-frame clones, though not all of them. The data contain around 350,000 clones, over 10% of them singletons. Sequencing was performed on naive CD4+ T cells from blood. The receptors originated from a man aged 18 to 30 in good health.

This clone was recorded a few times. The V call is TRBV30, the J call TRBJ2-5, with a possible D match to TRBD2 (5 bases). The CDR3 extends over 12 amino acids. Germline V gene sequence: CDR1 GTSNPN, CDR2 SVGIG (reference sequence). Trimming pared 4 bases from V and 5 bases from J, leaving 11 bases between. CDR3: CAWNGDGETQYF. DNA for the CDR3: TGTGCCTGGAACGGGGATGGTGAGACCCAGTACTTC.

The chain combines TRBV7-9 with TRBJ1-1; 7 bases map to TRBD1. CDR3 length: 14 residues. V lost 5 bases, J lost 6 bases, and 9 bases stayed unmatched. CDR1 SEHNR and CDR2 FQNEAQ come from the germline V gene (reference sequence). This CDR3 is CASSEYARGAEAFF. DNA for the CDR3: TGTGCCAGCAGCGAGTATGCCAGGGGGGCTGAAGCTTTCTTT.

The genes are TRBV7-8 and TRBJ2-1; no firm D call. V was shortened by 5 bases and J by 10 bases, with 12 bases between the two germline ends. The CDR3 sequence is 12 residues long. CDR1 and CDR2 (germline): SGHVS, FQNEAQ. The CDR3 DNA follows: TGTGCCAGCAGCCGGCTACAGACAGAGCAGTTCTTC. Protein sequence: CASSRLQTEQFF.

The CDR3 DNA follows: TGTGCCAGCAGTGGACAGGCCTATGGCTACACCTTC. It codes for CASSGQAYGYTF. The chain recombines TRBV2 with TRBJ1-2, with D possibly matching TRBD1 (6 bases). Per the germline V gene, CDR1 is SNHLY and CDR2 is FYNNEI. V lost 4 bases to trimming and J lost 4 bases, with 7 bases between them. This CDR3 contains 12 residues.

There are a few counts of this clone. The J gene is TRBJ2-2, the V gene TRBV5-4, with a weak D call TRBD2 (5 bases). CDR3 length: 14 amino acids. Deletions cut 0 bases from V and 4 bases from J, with 7 bases between. CDR1 and CDR2 from the germline V gene are SGHNT and YYREEE (reference sequence). The CDR3 spells CASSLGTFTGELFF. DNA of the CDR3: TGTGCCAGCAGCTTGGGGACTTTCACCGGGGAGCTGTTTTTT. Using reference TRBV5-4 and TRBJ2-2 for the parts outside the CDR3, the full variable domain is ETGVTQSPTHLIKTRGQQVTLRCSSQSGHNTVSWYQQALGQGPQFIFQYYREEENGRGNFPPRFSGLQFPNYSSELNVNALELDDSALYLCASSLGTFTGELFFGEGSRLTVL.

The chain has TRBV10-3 and TRBJ2-7; 7 nucleotides match TRBD1. The CDR3 has 14 residues. In germline, CDR1 is ENHRY, CDR2 SYGVKD. Unmatched junction bases numbered 8, after V lost 7 bases and J lost 2 bases. The CDR3 loop is CAIMPAGGPYEQYF. CDR3 bases: TGTGCCATCATGCCGGCAGGGGGACCCTACGAGCAGTACTTC.

This clone came up a few times. The chain has TRBV14 and TRBJ2-1; D unresolved. The CDR3 spans 14 residues. Trimming took off 1 base at V and 2 bases at J, with 6 bases between the two ends. The germline gives CDR1 SGHDN, CDR2 FVKESK. In DNA, the CDR3 is TGTGCCAGCAGCCAAGCCACAACCTACAATGAGCAGTTCTTC. Translating gives CASSQATTYNEQFF.

In this sample, this clone turned up a few times. The chain links TRBV18 to TRBJ1-5; maybe TRBD1 (5 bases). This CDR3 spans 13 amino acids. The ends were cut back, 6 bases at V and 8 bases at J, with 14 bases in the middle. Germline V lookup: CDR1 KGHSH, CDR2 LQKENI. CDR3 loop: CASSPGVGEPQHF. The CDR3 nucleotides are TGTGCCAGCTCGCCGGGGGTGGGGGAGCCCCAGCATTTT.

Only a few counts were recorded for this clone. The V gene is TRBV29-1, the J gene TRBJ2-5; TRBD1 agrees at 8 bases. The J call may be incorrect, as the DNA end agrees better with TRBJ2-7. CDR3 length: 13 amino acids. Germline V CDR1 and CDR2: SQVTM, ANQGSEA. CDR3 sequence reads: CSVTGTGSYEQYF. The CDR3 nucleotides read TGCAGCGTGACCGGGACAGGTAGTTACGAGCAGTACTTC.

This clone was counted between two and nine times. This chain links TRBV5-1 with TRBJ1-1, with TRBD1 matching over 8 bases. The germline V gene has CDR1 SGHRS and CDR2 YFSETQ. The CDR3 length is 16 residues. With 2 bases clipped from V and 3 bases from J, the junction kept 9 bases outside the gene matches. CDR3 in DNA: TGCGCCAGCAGCTTTCGGCAGGGGGCCTTGGACACTGAAGCTTTCTTT. Its translation is CASSFRQGALDTEAFF.

The gene calls are TRBV4-1 and TRBJ2-7, with TRBD1 matching over 12 bases. Germline trimming cut 3 bases from V and 7 bases from J; bases unmatched to any gene: 16. The germline V gene has CDR1 MGHRA and CDR2 YSYEKL. The CDR3 spans 18 residues. CDR3 nucleotide sequence: TGCGCCAGCAGCCACCCCCGAGGGGACAGGGGGCCCCTAAGGGAGCAGTACTTC. Its protein is CASSHPRGDRGPLREQYF.

V usage is TRBV28 and J usage is TRBJ2-3; 9 bases align to TRBD2. The V and J ends lost 4 bases and 5 bases, in that order; junction bases with no gene match: 7. The CDR3 is 15 amino acids. Germline values: CDR1 MDHEN, CDR2 SYDVKM. This CDR3 reads CASSSAGGLGDTQYF. CDR3 DNA sequence: TGTGCCAGCAGTTCTGCGGGGGGGCTCGGAGATACGCAGTATTTT.

This clone has just a few counts. The chain joins TRBV5-1 to TRBJ2-1, with 9 positions matching TRBD2. Germline loops: CDR1 SGHRS, CDR2 YFSETQ. Trimming cost V 5 bases and J 1 base; bases outside gene matches: 10. This CDR3 has 17 residues. CDR3 sequence reads: CASREVAGVGSYNEQFF. The CDR3 DNA is TGCGCCAGCAGGGAGGTAGCGGGAGTTGGTTCCTACAATGAGCAGTTCTTC.

This clone was seen a few times. The V and J genes are TRBV5-1 and TRBJ2-1; 10 bases agree with TRBD2. This CDR3 is 17 amino acids long. CDR1 is SGHRS, CDR2 YFSETQ, per germline. Trimming at V came to 0 bases and at J to 10 bases, leaving 13 bases not matched to a gene. CDR3 coding DNA: TGCGCCAGCAGCTTGGCCGAGGCTAGCGGGGGCCACGGGGAGCAGTTCTTC. Translation: CASSLAEASGGHGEQFF.

This rearrangement joins TRBV28 to TRBJ1-1; D call uncertain. V was clipped by 5 bases and J by 11 bases, with 12 bases between them. Germline V gives CDR1 MDHEN, CDR2 SYDVKM. CDR3 length equals 11 residues. This chain's CDR3 is CASSRRLAAFF. CDR3 DNA: TGTGCCAGCAGTCGCCGGTTAGCTGCTTTCTTT.

This clone has more than one count but fewer than ten. The chain links TRBV19 to TRBJ2-5, with 7 bases matching TRBD1. CDR1 and CDR2 (germline): LNHDA, SQIVND (reference sequence). V was pared by 4 bases and J by 5 bases, with 13 bases of the junction left unmatched. The CDR3 is made up of 16 amino acids. CDR3 DNA sequence: TGTGCCAGTAGTACCCCTTCGACAGGGCTGGGTGAGACCCAGTACTTC. This codes for CASSTPSTGLGETQYF. The full variable domain, with the rest looked up from reference TRBV19 and TRBJ2-5, is DGGITQSPKYLFRKEGQNVTLSCEQNLNHDAMYWYRQDPGQGLRLIYYSQIVNDFQKGDIAEGYSVSREKKESFPLTVTSAQKNPTAFYLCASSTPSTGLGETQYFGPGTRLLVL.

This chain uses TRBV9 with TRBJ2-2, with 12 bases that match TRBD2. V dropped 3 bases and J dropped 7; count of bases not matched to a gene: 10. The CDR3 length is 17 residues. CDR1 SGDLS and CDR2 YYNGEE come from the germline V gene. For the CDR3, the DNA is TGTGCCAGCAGCGCGACCCTAGCGGGGGGGCGTAACGGGGAGCTGTTTTTT. Translated, it gives CASSATLAGGRNGELFF.

This chain joins TRBV28 and TRBJ2-7, with D perhaps TRBD1 (6 bases). V was shortened by 10 bases and J by 1 base, with 11 bases between the two germline ends. The CDR3 spans 12 residues. Germline-derived CDR1 and CDR2 are MDHEN and SYDVKM. The CDR3 nucleotides are TGTGCCACCGGACAGCCTTCCTACGAGCAGTACTTC. Amino acid sequence: CATGQPSYEQYF.

The chain links TRBV28 to TRBJ2-1; 7 positions agree with TRBD2. From germline, CDR1 is MDHEN and CDR2 SYDVKM. The V gene end was trimmed by 6 bases and the J gene end by 9 bases; junction bases not matched to a gene: 8. The CDR3 extends over 13 amino acids. CDR3 nucleotides: TGTGCCAGCAGGGGGGGGGTAGGGCTTGAGCAGTTCTTC. Protein: CASRGGVGLEQFF.

This clone was picked up a small number of times. This chain joins TRBV4-1 and TRBJ2-1, with TRBD2 matching 9 bases. With 3 bases clipped from V and 2 bases from J, the junction kept 8 bases outside the gene matches. Germline V gene data show CDR1 as MGHRA and CDR2 as YSYEKL. The CDR3 is 17 residues long. The CDR3 sequence: CASSHSSGSVAYNEQFF. The DNA for the CDR3 is TGCGCCAGCAGCCACAGTAGCGGGAGTGTCGCCTACAATGAGCAGTTCTTC.

This clone was picked up many times. This chain joins TRBV28 and TRBJ2-5; D unresolved. CDR1 is MDHEN and CDR2 is SYDVKM in the germline V gene. The ends were cut back, 5 bases at V and 5 bases at J, with 12 bases in the middle. This CDR3 spans 13 amino acids. CDR3 region: CASSPPAKETQYF. CDR3 coding DNA: TGTGCCAGCAGTCCGCCCGCGAAGGAGACCCAGTACTTC.

The chain is built from TRBV18 and TRBJ2-1; unclear D gene. V lost 4 bases to trimming and J lost 6 bases, with 16 bases between them. The CDR3 runs 15 residues. In germline, CDR1 is KGHSH, CDR2 LQKENI. CDR3 loop: CASSRALPDSNEQFF. In DNA, the CDR3 is TGTGCCAGCTCACGTGCACTCCCAGACTCCAATGAGCAGTTCTTC.

This clone has a handful of counts. The chain has TRBV4-2 and TRBJ2-1; maybe TRBD2 (6 bases). V lost 0 bases and J 12 bases, leaving 12 bases between the germline ends. CDR3 size: 13 residues. Germline assignment: CDR1 LGHNA and CDR2 YNFKEQ. The CDR3 loop is CASSQDRMGGQFF. As DNA, the CDR3 is TGTGCCAGCAGCCAAGATCGTATGGGAGGGCAGTTCTTC.

V is TRBV5-4 and J is TRBJ2-1; 8 bases match TRBD1. Germline lookup yields CDR1 SGHNT and CDR2 YYREEE (reference sequence). CDR3 length equals 15 residues. V lost 5 bases, J lost 7 bases, and 11 bases stayed unmatched. CDR3 in amino acids: CASSRQGNRGNEQFF. The DNA of the CDR3 is TGTGCCAGCAGTCGACAGGGGAACCGTGGGAATGAGCAGTTCTTC.

The rearrangement joins TRBV5-1 to TRBJ2-1; 9 bases line up with TRBD1. From germline, CDR1 is SGHRS and CDR2 YFSETQ. There are 16 residues in the CDR3. V gave up 4 bases and J gave up 7 bases; unmatched junction bases: 12. The CDR3 region has the DNA TGCGCCAGCAGCGCCACCACCGGGACAGGGATGAATGAGCAGTTCTTC. It is translated as CASSATTGTGMNEQFF.

The gene calls are TRBV25-1 and TRBJ2-3; 7 bases are shared with TRBD2. V was clipped by 8 bases and J by 5 bases; unmatched bases: 7. In germline, CDR1 is MGHDK, CDR2 SYGVNS. The CDR3 extends over 13 amino acids. CDR3 sequence (DNA): TGTGCCAGCGGTACCCCGGGGGGAGATACGCAGTATTTT. Encoded protein: CASGTPGGDTQYF.

The chain carries TRBV27 and TRBJ2-7, with D perhaps TRBD1 (5 bases). CDR3 length equals 15 residues. V lost 5 bases and J lost 2, with 16 bases in between. Germline-derived CDR1 and CDR2 are MNHEY and SMNVEV (reference sequence). The CDR3 DNA sequence: TGTGCCAGCAGTCCAAAGGGGATTTTTCCCTACGAGCAGTACTTC. Translation gives CASSPKGIFPYEQYF.

This clone was observed a few times. The chain links TRBV5-1 to TRBJ2-1; a weak D match, TRBD1 (5 bases). The germline V and J ends were trimmed by 4 bases and 4 bases, with 12 bases remaining between them. Germline CDR1 SGHRS, CDR2 YFSETQ. This CDR3 is 14 amino acids long. The CDR3 DNA sequence: TGCGCCAGCAGCCTGCTAGGGGATTACAATGAGCAGTTCTTC. It translates to CASSLLGDYNEQFF.